The rows below give T cell receptor beta chains drawn from one sample of a study of T cells in Graves' hyperthyroidism and ophthalmopathy. TCRdb itself ran the multiplex PCR reads through MiXCR, one entry per CDR3 protein. This repertoire shows about 400,000 distinct CDR3 sequences, over 11% found once; its top ten account for 25% to 30%. Sample: blood. These receptors were taken from a man aged 50 or older with Graves' ophthalmopathy. CDR3s include the opening cysteine and the closing phenylalanine or tryptophan. A D gene is named only where the DNA matches it firmly. Clone size is shown for a subset of rows, as once, few, many or a class of expanded clone.

TRBV19	TRBJ2-5	.	TRBD1	TGTGCCAGCGGTAGACAGGGCCCCCAAGAGACCCAGTACTTC	CASGRQGPQETQYF
TRBV15	TRBJ2-5	.	.	TGTGCCACCAGTCTCGGGGCAGCACAAGAGACCCAGTACTTC	CATSLGAAQETQYF
TRBV30	TRBJ2-5	.	.	TGTGCCTGGAGTCCAGCAGTAGAGACCCAGTACTTC	CAWSPAVETQYF
TRBV28	TRBJ1-5	many	.	TGTGCCAGCAGTCCGGGGGGGTCCAATCAGCCCCAGCATTTT	CASSPGGSNQPQHF
TRBV14	TRBJ1-4	few	.	TGTGCCAGCAGCCAACTTCCTAATGAAAAACTGTTTTTT	CASSQLPNEKLFF
TRBV12-3/TRBV12-4	TRBJ1-5	many	TRBD1	TGTGCCAGCAGTCCCGGGACAGGGGTTCAGCCCCAGCATTTT	CASSPGTGVQPQHF
TRBV24-1	TRBJ2-6	few	.	TGTGCCACCAGTGTGATTCTCCCCTCTGGGGCCAACGTCCTGACTTTC	CATSVILPSGANVLTF
TRBV20-1	TRBJ2-1	once	.	TGCAGTGCTAGAGATATGGACCAGGAATTGAAGCAGTTCTTC	CSARDMDQELKQFF
TRBV24-1	TRBJ2-1	many	TRBD1	TGTGCCACCAGTCTGGCTGGGGGACAGCATGAGCAGTTCTTC	CATSLAGGQHEQFF
TRBV19	TRBJ2-1	.	.	TGTGCCAGTAGTATAAACGGCTACAATGAGCAGTTCTTC	CASSINGYNEQFF
TRBV2	TRBJ2-3	many	.	TGTGCCAGTAACCGACTAAGCACAGATACGCAGTATTTT	CASNRLSTDTQYF
TRBV7-2	TRBJ1-1	few	.	TGTGCCAGCAGCACGAACCCTTACACTGAAGCTTTCTTT	CASSTNPYTEAFF
TRBV20-1	TRBJ2-3	many	.	TGCAGTGCTAGAAACGTCGGGGATACGCAGTATTTT	CSARNVGDTQYF
TRBV11-2	TRBJ1-5	.	TRBD1	TGTGCCAGCAGCTTTGACAGGGGCAGTCAGCCCCAGCATTTT	CASSFDRGSQPQHF
TRBV20-1	TRBJ2-7	once	TRBD2	TGCAGTGCTAGAGATGAACTAGCGTGGTACGAGCAGTACTTC	CSARDELAWYEQYF
TRBV13	TRBJ2-3	many	TRBD2	TGTGCCAGCAGCTCGACCATAGCGGGGCTAGTTCCAGATACGCAGTATTTT	CASSSTIAGLVPDTQYF
TRBV10-3	TRBJ2-4	.	.	TGTGCCATCAGTGCCCGTGGGGGAGAAGCCAAAAACATTCAGTACTTC	CAISARGGEAKNIQYF
TRBV5-1	TRBJ2-2	many	.	TGCGCCAGCAGCTTGCCGGGACCCCAAGGCACCGGGGAGCTGTTTTTT	CASSLPGPQGTGELFF
TRBV4-2	TRBJ2-3	few	.	TGTGCCAGCAGCCTCCGAAGACTAGTTGGGGTACACACAGATACGCAGTATTTT	CASSLRRLVGVHTDTQYF
TRBV12-3/TRBV12-4	TRBJ1-5	many	.	TGTGCCAGCAGTCTGACCGGGACACGAAATCAGCCCCAGCATTTT	CASSLTGTRNQPQHF
TRBV3-1	TRBJ1-5	many	TRBD1	TGTGCCAGCAGAGACAGGGGGCTTGGACAGCCCCAGCATTTT	CASRDRGLGQPQHF
TRBV29-1	TRBJ2-7	many	TRBD1	TGCAGCGTTGAATGGACAGGGGGCTCCTACGAGCAGTACTTC	CSVEWTGGSYEQYF
TRBV3-1	TRBJ2-1	many	TRBD2	TGTGCCAGCAGCGATAGCGGGGTGAGCTCCTACAATGAGCAGTTCTTC	CASSDSGVSSYNEQFF
TRBV3-1	TRBJ2-5	many	TRBD2	TGTGCCAGCAGCCAATCGACTAGCGGCTTCCAAGAGACCCAGTACTTC	CASSQSTSGFQETQYF
TRBV5-1	TRBJ1-4	few	.	TGCGCCAGCGGACGGACTTCAACTAATGAAAAACTGTTTTTT	CASGRTSTNEKLFF
TRBV7-8	TRBJ2-3	many	TRBD2	TGTGCCAGCAGCTTAGTGTTAGCGGGATCCACAGATACGCAGTATTTT	CASSLVLAGSTDTQYF
TRBV6-1	TRBJ2-7	many	.	TGTGCCAGCAGATTCTACAGGGATCCCTCCTACGAGCAGTACTTC	CASRFYRDPSYEQYF
TRBV20-1	TRBJ2-7	many	.	TGCAGTGCTAGAGCACCGCGGGGTGCCTACGAGCAGTACTTC	CSARAPRGAYEQYF
TRBV10-3	TRBJ2-3	few	TRBD2	TGTGCCATCAGAAGCGGGGTTAGCACAGATACGCAGTATTTT	CAIRSGVSTDTQYF
TRBV6-4	TRBJ2-1	.	TRBD2	TGTGCCAGCAGTAGAAGGACTAGCGGGGGGTACAATGAGCAGTTCTTC	CASSRRTSGGYNEQFF
TRBV5-1	TRBJ2-1	many	.	TGCGCCAGCAGCTTGGCCCTACTCAATGAGCAGTTCTTC	CASSLALLNEQFF
TRBV24-1	TRBJ2-5	many	.	TGTGCCACCAGTGATTTTCAGAGACAAGAGACCCAGTACTTC	CATSDFQRQETQYF
TRBV5-1	TRBJ1-1	.	.	TGCGCCAGCAGCTTGGAGGGCAGGGTTGTCACTGAAGCTTTCTTT	CASSLEGRVVTEAFF
TRBV11-3	TRBJ2-2	many	.	TGTGCCAGCAGCTTAATTGCTGGGGGGGCTTACACCGGGGAGCTGTTTTTT	CASSLIAGGAYTGELFF
TRBV3-1	TRBJ2-1	many	.	TGTGCCAGCAGCCCCAGACTAGTGTCTGAGCAGTTCTTC	CASSPRLVSEQFF
TRBV19	TRBJ1-2	.	.	TGTGCCAGTAGGGGGACGGGCCCAGATGGCTACACCTTC	CASRGTGPDGYTF
TRBV5-1	TRBJ2-3	many	.	TGCGCCAGCAGCTTGGCGACGCCGGCCACAGATACGCAGTATTTT	CASSLATPATDTQYF
TRBV6-5	TRBJ2-1	few	.	TGTGCCAGCAGTTACTCGGTTAGCGCAGACATAATAAATAGCTCCTACAATGAGCAGTTCTTC	CASSYSVSADIINSSYNEQFF
TRBV19	TRBJ1-2	few	.	TGTGCCAGTAGTATAGATGCAGTTCCCTATGGCTACACCTTC	CASSIDAVPYGYTF
TRBV12-3/TRBV12-4	TRBJ2-7	many	TRBD2	TGTGCCAGCAGTCATAGCGGGGGAGAGCAGTACTTC	CASSHSGGEQYF
TRBV7-3	TRBJ2-3	few	TRBD2	TGTGCCAGCACGAGGGGAGCGGGAGTCAATGCGCAGTATTTT	CASTRGAGVNAQYF
TRBV15	TRBJ2-5	.	.	TGTGCCACCAGCAGAGATGTCGGTACGGAGACCCAGTACTTC	CATSRDVGTETQYF
TRBV7-9	TRBJ2-7	.	TRBD1	TGTGCCAGCTCCGGCTGGGACAGATCCTACGAGCAGTACTTC	CASSGWDRSYEQYF
TRBV7-9	TRBJ2-3	.	.	TGTGCCAGCCGCAAAGGGACCCTTGATACGCAGTATTTT	CASRKGTLDTQYF
TRBV7-6	TRBJ2-5	.	.	TGTGCCAGCAGCCGACAGGCAAGGCAAGAGACCCAGTACTTC	CASSRQARQETQYF
TRBV28	TRBJ2-2	.	.	TGTGCCAGCAGTTTTGGGGTCGCGAACACCGGGGAGCTGTTTTTT	CASSFGVANTGELFF
TRBV6-1	TRBJ2-7	many	.	TGTGCCAGCGGGAGGGGGGGTGGCGAGCAGTACTTC	CASGRGGGEQYF
TRBV6-5	TRBJ1-5	many	.	TGTGCCAGCAGTTGGTCAGTCCTTGACAATCAGCCCCAGCATTTT	CASSWSVLDNQPQHF
TRBV10-3	TRBJ1-6	.	.	TGTGCCATCAGTGATAATAATTCACCCCTCCACTTT	CAISDNNSPLHF
TRBV4-1	TRBJ2-7	.	TRBD2	TGCGCCAGCAGCCAGACTAGCGGTAGATACAATGAGCAGTACTTC	CASSQTSGRYNEQYF
TRBV28	TRBJ2-1	few	.	TGTGCCAGCAGTTTATTGGACCCCTCCTACAATGAGCAGTTCTTC	CASSLLDPSYNEQFF
TRBV7-9	TRBJ2-6	.	.	TGTGCCAGCACCCCACAGAGCTCTGGGGCCAACGTCCTGACTTTC	CASTPQSSGANVLTF
TRBV7-9	TRBJ1-2	many	.	TGTGCCAGCAGCTTAGAAGGGCGTGCGGGTGGCTACACCTTC	CASSLEGRAGGYTF
TRBV28	TRBJ2-5	many	.	TGTGCCAGCAGTTCACCCCGGGGGCAAGAGACCCAGTACTTC	CASSSPRGQETQYF
TRBV5-1	TRBJ2-1	few	.	TGCGCCAGCAGCTTGTTGGGGGAGCGGGCCTACAATGAGCAGTTCTTC	CASSLLGERAYNEQFF
TRBV9	TRBJ2-1	few	TRBD2	TGTGCCAGCAGCGTGGGGGGGGGGGTAGTGGAGCAGTTCTTC	CASSVGGGVVEQFF
TRBV12-3/TRBV12-4	TRBJ1-5	.	.	TGTGCCAGCAGTATAGACAGAGATCAGCCCCAGCATTTT	CASSIDRDQPQHF
TRBV29-1	TRBJ2-1	many	TRBD2	TGCAGCGTTGAAGGACTAGCGGCAGTAAGCGATGAGCAGTTCTTC	CSVEGLAAVSDEQFF
TRBV3-1	TRBJ1-5	once	.	TGTGCCAGCAGCCAAGGACTAGCGAGCAATCAGCCCCAGCATTTT	CASSQGLASNQPQHF